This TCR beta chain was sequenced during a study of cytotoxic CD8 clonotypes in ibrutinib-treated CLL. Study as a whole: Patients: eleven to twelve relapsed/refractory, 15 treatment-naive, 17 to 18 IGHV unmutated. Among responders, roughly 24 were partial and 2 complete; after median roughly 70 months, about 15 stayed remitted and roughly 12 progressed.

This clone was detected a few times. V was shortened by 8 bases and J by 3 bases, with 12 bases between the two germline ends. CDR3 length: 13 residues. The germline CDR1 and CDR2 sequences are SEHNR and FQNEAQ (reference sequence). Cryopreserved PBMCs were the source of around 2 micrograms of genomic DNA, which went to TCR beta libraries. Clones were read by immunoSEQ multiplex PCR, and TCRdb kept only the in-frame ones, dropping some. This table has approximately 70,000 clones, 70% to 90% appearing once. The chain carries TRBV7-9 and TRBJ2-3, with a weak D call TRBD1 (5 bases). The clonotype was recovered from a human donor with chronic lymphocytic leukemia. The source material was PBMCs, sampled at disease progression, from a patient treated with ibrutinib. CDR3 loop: CASQGSATDTQYF. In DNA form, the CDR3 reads TGTGCCAGCCAGGGAAGTGCAACAGATACGCAGTATTTT. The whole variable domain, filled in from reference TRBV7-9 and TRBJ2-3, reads DTGVSQNPRHKITKRGQNVTFRCDPISEHNRLYWYRQTLGQGPEFLTYFQNEAQLEKSRLLSDRFSAERPKGSFSTLEIQRTEQGDSAMYLCASQGSATDTQYFGPGTRLTVL.